Listed here is a single TCR beta chain. Antigen unknown. The sample comes from a study of lymphopenia after photon versus proton radiotherapy. General observations from the study: After the lymphocyte nadir, photon-treated repertoires showed oligoclonal expansion, especially of CD8+ Temra cells. Photon-treated patients lost naive T cells and TCR diversity; proton-treated stayed stable. A bigger post-nadir fall in TCR diversity correlated inversely with survival time in deceased patients. Authors raise, but do not show, better survival with proton therapy.

CDR1 is SGHAT and CDR2 is FQNNGV in the germline V gene. The V end was cut by 1 base, the J end by 1 base, with 12 bases between. The length of the CDR3 is 16 residues. Using immunoSEQ multiplex PCR, the repertoire was profiled, and TCRdb retains in-frame clones only, with some absent. The profile shows more than 25,000 clones, 83% of them singletons. This TCR came from a woman in her forties or fifties with pancreatic cancer. The chain has TRBV11-2 and TRBJ2-3; possibly TRBD1 for D (5 bases). Sequenced here: peripheral blood, sampled from a patient treated with photon-based radiotherapy. The CDR3 DNA follows: TGTGCCAGCAGCTTAGTCAGGGCGGCTGGCACAGATACGCAGTATTTT. Encoded protein: CASSLVRAAGTDTQYF. The whole variable domain, remainder taken from reference TRBV11-2 and TRBJ2-3, is EAGVAQSPRYKIIEKRQSVAFWCNPISGHATLYWYQQILGQGPKLLIQFQNNGVVDDSQLPKDRFSAERLKGVDSTLKIQPAKLEDSAVYLCASSLVRAAGTDTQYFGPGTRLTVL.